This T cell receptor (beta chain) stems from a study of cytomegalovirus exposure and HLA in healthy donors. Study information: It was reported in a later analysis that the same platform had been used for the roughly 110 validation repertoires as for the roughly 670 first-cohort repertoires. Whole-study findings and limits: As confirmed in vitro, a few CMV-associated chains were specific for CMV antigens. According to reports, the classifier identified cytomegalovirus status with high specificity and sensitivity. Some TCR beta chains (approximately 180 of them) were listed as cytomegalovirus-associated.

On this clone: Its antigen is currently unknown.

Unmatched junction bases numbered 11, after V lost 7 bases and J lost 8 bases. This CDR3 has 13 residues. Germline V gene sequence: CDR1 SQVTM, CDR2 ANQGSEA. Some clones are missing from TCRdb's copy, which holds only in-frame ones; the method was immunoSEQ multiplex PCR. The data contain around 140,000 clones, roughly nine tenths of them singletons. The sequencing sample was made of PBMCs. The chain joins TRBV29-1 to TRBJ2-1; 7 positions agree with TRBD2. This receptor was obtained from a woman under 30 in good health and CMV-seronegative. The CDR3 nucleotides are TGCAGCGGGGGGGGTTGGCTTCCCGATGAGCAGTTCTTC. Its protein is CSGGGWLPDEQFF.